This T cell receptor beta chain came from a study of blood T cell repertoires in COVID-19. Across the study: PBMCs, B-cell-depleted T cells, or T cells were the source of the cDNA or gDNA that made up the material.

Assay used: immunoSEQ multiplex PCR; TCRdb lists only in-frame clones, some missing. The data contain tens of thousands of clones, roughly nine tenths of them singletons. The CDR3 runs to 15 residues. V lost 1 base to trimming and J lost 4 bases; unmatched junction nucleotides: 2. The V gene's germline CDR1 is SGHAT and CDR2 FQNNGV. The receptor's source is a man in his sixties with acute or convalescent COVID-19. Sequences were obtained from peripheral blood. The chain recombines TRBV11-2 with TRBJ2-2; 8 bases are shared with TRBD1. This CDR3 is CASSLAGTGTGELFF. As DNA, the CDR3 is TGTGCCAGCAGCTTAGCCGGGACAGGCACCGGGGAGCTGTTTTTT.